These T cell receptor beta chains were read from a single sample in a study of T-cell reconstitution after alpha-beta-depleted transplantation in children. TCRdb reanalysed the PCR reads using MiXCR and keeps one entry per CDR3 protein. This sample yields fewer than 35,000 distinct CDR3 sequences, of which 5% to 7% are seen a single time; more than 20% belongs to the top ten. The material sequenced was peripheral blood, taken 60 days after TCRalphabeta/CD19-depleted stem cell transplant. These receptor sequences come from a child younger than two who had a stem cell transplant for acute myeloid leukemia, so the T cells may come from the graft donor. The CDR3 runs from the conserved cysteine through the conserved F or W.

V gene	CDR3 protein
TRBV7-7	CASSPTGGPGTYEQYF
TRBV3-1	CASSQTDSPRGTGELFF
TRBV5-1	CASSLAGGSSVTDTQYF
TRBV12-3/TRBV12-4	CASSFQGKQHRYGYTF
TRBV21-1	CAREYWPRDRENSNQPQHF
TRBV5-1	CASSGGRTADTQYF
TRBV29-1	CSVEDRYGYTF
TRBV7-9	CASSPDSSHEQYF
TRBV2	CASVKRDWSSGANVLTF
TRBV2	CASSEWGGRDEKLFF
TRBV18	CASSPRLAGQETQYF
TRBV4-2	CASSRTGVTDTQYF
TRBV12-3/TRBV12-4	CASSLRRSSGNTIYF
TRBV6-6	CASSYPGGGYTF
TRBV9	CASSAPGVYRVGTDTQYF
TRBV5-6	CASSLVYEQYF
TRBV4-3	CASSQGSGRFYEQYF
TRBV9	CASSVEQGWSTDTQYF
TRBV28	CASSLARQALNTEAFF
TRBV4-3	CASSPEQGYEQYF
TRBV12-3/TRBV12-4	CASSTTVRGNQPQHF
TRBV29-1	CSVEFIYNEQFF
TRBV27	CASSFAYEQFF
TRBV4-3	CASSQDHRLEPYEQYF
TRBV29-1	CSVELVTGRVAGLTEAFF
TRBV20-1	CSARRTETYEQYF
TRBV7-2	CASSSSGTTYEQYF
TRBV24-1	CATGSPGVHQPQHF
TRBV20-1	CSARVFGHEGFTDTQYF
TRBV5-1	CASSFWTDSYEQYF
TRBV6-5	CASSYVGGRDGYTF
TRBV20-1	CSARGSDNTEAFF
TRBV20-1	CCARDLSPRDKSSYNEQFF
TRBV7-9	CASSLDLERKKLFF
TRBV2	CASSVFATPGATGTQYF
TRBV18	CASSPPTGLNSPLHF
TRBV27	CASSTRRTSYEQYF
TRBV9	CASSVGAGRSYEQYF
TRBV29-1	CSVEGRDNEQFF
TRBV29-1	CSVAGLYGYTF
TRBV7-2	CASSLNEWAYEQYF
TRBV9	CASSVGGGYYGYTF
TRBV29-1	CSADPGNEQFF
TRBV15	CATSRRGLLSGNTIYF
TRBV9	CASSASGNTYNEQFF
TRBV29-1	CSVVSGARELFF
TRBV10-3	CAISRDSLNTEAFF
TRBV11-2	CASSLVRAGGYNEQFF
TRBV7-2	CASSLVREPNVHEQYF
TRBV2	CASSTNRVGGELFF
TRBV12-3/TRBV12-4	CASSLTGEGYTF
TRBV28	CASRRFTVRSTNTGELFF
TRBV11-2	CASSLERDDINEQFF
TRBV7-2	CASSLRAGPNTGELFF
TRBV18	CASSPPKSNEQFF
TRBV10-3	CAISERGAGNEQFF
TRBV19	CASSIVHLYEQYF
TRBV3-1	CASCPRTSGGAKNTGELFF
TRBV27	CASSRRLAGATDTQYF
TRBV6-2/TRBV6-3	CASSYPEAEAFF